This is a list of T cell receptor beta chains from one sample in a study of cytotoxic CD8 clonotypes in ibrutinib-treated CLL. TCRdb's table, derived via immunoSEQ multiplex PCR, lists solely in-frame clones and lacks some. The sample contains about 49,000 clones, 55% to 80% of which appear only once. Sequenced here: PBMCs, sampled after 12 months of ibrutinib treatment. These receptors originate from a human donor with chronic lymphocytic leukemia. Both conserved end residues are part of each CDR3. The order of the fields is clone size, V gene, D gene, J gene, CDR3 DNA, CDR3 protein. The D gene is left open where the match is weak. Clone size is shown for a subset of rows, as once, few, many or a class of expanded clone.

-,TRBV25-1,-,TRBJ1-4,TGTGCCAGCAGTCAAGGGGCACGTTTTGAAAAACTGTTTTTT,CASSQGARFEKLFF
-,TRBV7-9,-,TRBJ2-3,TGTGCCAGCAGCTTACAGGGTAGCACAGATACGCAGTATTTT,CASSLQGSTDTQYF
-,TRBV12-5,TRBD1,TRBJ2-3,TGTGCTAGTTGGAGGGGGACAGGGGGCGGTAGCACAGATACGCAGTATTTT,CASWRGTGGGSTDTQYF
few,TRBV11-2,TRBD1,TRBJ1-1,TGTGCCAGCAGAAAGGACAGGGCCCTAGGCGTGAACACTGAAGCTTTCTTT,CASRKDRALGVNTEAFF
few,TRBV28,-,TRBJ1-4,TGTGCCAGCAGTTTACCTACAGGGTCGATTGAAAAACTGTTTTTT,CASSLPTGSIEKLFF
-,TRBV5-4,-,TRBJ1-1,TGTGCCAGCAGCCGACCCGGGACGGGCGGCACTGAAGCTTTCTTT,CASSRPGTGGTEAFF
-,TRBV18,-,TRBJ1-5,TGTGCCAGCTCACCGGAAGGCAGTTATAGCAATCAGCCCCAGCATTTT,CASSPEGSYSNQPQHF
-,TRBV7-2,-,TRBJ2-3,TGTGCCAGCAGCTTAGCCGGGGTTGGCACAGATACGCAGTATTTT,CASSLAGVGTDTQYF
-,TRBV10-3,-,TRBJ1-6,TGTGCCATCACGTCTGACGCGAGCTCCTATAATTCACCCCTCCACTTT,CAITSDASSYNSPLHF
medium-sized,TRBV11-3,TRBD1,TRBJ2-5,TGTGCCAGCAGCTCTCGGGACAGGGTAGAGACCCAGTACTTC,CASSSRDRVETQYF
-,TRBV18,-,TRBJ1-4,TGTGCCAGCTCACCGCGACAGGCTAATGAAAAACTGTTTTTT,CASSPRQANEKLFF
once,TRBV27,TRBD1,TRBJ2-7,TGTGCCAGCAGTTTATCAAACAGGGGGTCATACTCCTACGAGCAGTACTTC,CASSLSNRGSYSYEQYF
once,TRBV29-1,TRBD2,TRBJ2-3,TGCAGTGGCGGGGGGGGTGATACGCAGTATTTT,CSGGGGDTQYF
-,TRBV7-8,TRBD1,TRBJ1-5,TGTGCCAGCAGCTTATTCGTGGACAGGGGACATCAGCCCCAGCATTTT,CASSLFVDRGHQPQHF
few,TRBV7-3,-,TRBJ2-3,TGTGCCAGCAGCTTAATGCCCGACAGAGTTGATACGCAGTATTTT,CASSLMPDRVDTQYF
-,TRBV10-1,-,TRBJ1-1,TGCGCCAGCAGTGAGTCGGGAGAGAACACTGAAGCTTTCTTT,CASSESGENTEAFF
-,TRBV5-8,TRBD2,TRBJ2-3,TGTGCCAGCAGCCACCGACGGGCTACTAGCGGGATTGCAGATACGCAGTATTTT,CASSHRRATSGIADTQYF
once,TRBV7-3,TRBD1,TRBJ2-7,TGTGCCAGCAGCTTAGGGACAGCCGAGCAGTACTTC,CASSLGTAEQYF
-,TRBV6-6,-,TRBJ2-5,TGTGCCAGCAGCCCGAGGAGTAAAGAGACCCAGTACTTC,CASSPRSKETQYF
-,TRBV7-3,-,TRBJ2-3,TGTGCCAGCAGCGAGATGCCCCCGGGGGCTACAGATACGCAGTATTTT,CASSEMPPGATDTQYF
-,TRBV5-6,TRBD1,TRBJ2-6,TGTGCCAGCAGCCCACAGGGGTATGGATCTGGGGCCAACGTCCTGACTTTC,CASSPQGYGSGANVLTF
few,TRBV4-1,TRBD1,TRBJ1-1,TGCGCCAGCACACAGGGGACTGAAGCTTTCTTT,CASTQGTEAFF
-,TRBV7-6,-,TRBJ1-2,TGTGCCAGCAGCGAACAGGGACTTGGAGGCTACACCTTC,CASSEQGLGGYTF